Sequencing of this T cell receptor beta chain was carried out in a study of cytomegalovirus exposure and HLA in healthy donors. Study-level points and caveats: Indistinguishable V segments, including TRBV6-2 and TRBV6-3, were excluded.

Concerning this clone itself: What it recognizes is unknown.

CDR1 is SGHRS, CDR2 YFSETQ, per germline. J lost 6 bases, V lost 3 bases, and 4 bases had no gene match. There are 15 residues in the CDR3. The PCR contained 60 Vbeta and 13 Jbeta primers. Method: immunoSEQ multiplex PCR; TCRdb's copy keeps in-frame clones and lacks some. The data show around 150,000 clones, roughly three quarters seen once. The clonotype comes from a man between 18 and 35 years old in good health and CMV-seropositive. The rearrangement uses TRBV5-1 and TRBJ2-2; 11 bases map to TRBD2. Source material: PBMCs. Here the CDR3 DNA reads TGCGCCAGCAGCTCCGGGACTAGCGGCCCCGGGGAGCTGTTTTTT. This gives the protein CASSSGTSGPGELFF.